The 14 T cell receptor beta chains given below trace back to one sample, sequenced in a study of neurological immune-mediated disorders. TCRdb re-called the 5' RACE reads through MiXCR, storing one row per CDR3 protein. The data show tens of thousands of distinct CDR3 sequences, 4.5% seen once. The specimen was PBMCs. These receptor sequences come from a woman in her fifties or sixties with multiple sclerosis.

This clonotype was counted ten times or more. CDR3 coding DNA: TGCGCCAGCAGCTTGGGCCAGGGAGATGAAGCTTTCTTT. Its protein product is CASSLGQGDEAFF. The rearrangement uses TRBV5-1 and TRBJ1-1, with D possibly being TRBD1 (5 bases). The CDR3 totals 13 residues. Per germline, CDR1 SGHRS and CDR2 YFSETQ. The V and J ends lost 0 bases and 7 bases respectively, with 10 bases between them.

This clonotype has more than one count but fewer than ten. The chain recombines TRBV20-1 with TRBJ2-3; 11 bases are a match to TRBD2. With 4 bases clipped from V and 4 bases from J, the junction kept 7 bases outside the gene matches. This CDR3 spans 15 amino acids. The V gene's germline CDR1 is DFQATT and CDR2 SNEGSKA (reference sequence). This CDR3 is CSATTSGTVPDTQYF. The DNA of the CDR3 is TGCAGTGCTACGACTAGCGGGACGGTTCCAGATACGCAGTATTTT.

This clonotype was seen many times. The CDR3 sequence: CASSQDKPPSNEQFF. As DNA, the CDR3 is TGCGCCAGCAGCCAAGATAAGCCTCCCAGCAATGAGCAGTTCTTC. The chain employs TRBV4-1 and TRBJ2-1, with D hard to call. In germline, CDR1 is MGHRA, CDR2 YSYEKL. The V and J ends lost 0 bases and 6 bases respectively, with 12 bases between them. The CDR3 is 15 residues long.

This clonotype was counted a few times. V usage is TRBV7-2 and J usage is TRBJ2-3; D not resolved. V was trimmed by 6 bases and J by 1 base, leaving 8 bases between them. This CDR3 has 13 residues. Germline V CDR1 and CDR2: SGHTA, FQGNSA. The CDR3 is CASRPPGTDTQYF. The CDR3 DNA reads TGTGCCAGCAGGCCCCCAGGCACAGATACGCAGTATTTT.

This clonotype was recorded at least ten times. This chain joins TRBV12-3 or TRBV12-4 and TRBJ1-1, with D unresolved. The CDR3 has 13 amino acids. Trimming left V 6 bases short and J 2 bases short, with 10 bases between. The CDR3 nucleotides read TGTGCCAGCAGGGCCGATGAAAACACTGAAGCTTTCTTT. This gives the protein CASRADENTEAFF.

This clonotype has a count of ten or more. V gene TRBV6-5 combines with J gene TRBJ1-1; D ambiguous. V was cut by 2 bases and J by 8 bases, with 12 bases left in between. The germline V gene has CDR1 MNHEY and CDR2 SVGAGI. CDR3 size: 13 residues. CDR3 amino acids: CASSYTFGSEAFF. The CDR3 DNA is TGTGCCAGCAGTTACACCTTCGGGTCAGAAGCTTTCTTT.

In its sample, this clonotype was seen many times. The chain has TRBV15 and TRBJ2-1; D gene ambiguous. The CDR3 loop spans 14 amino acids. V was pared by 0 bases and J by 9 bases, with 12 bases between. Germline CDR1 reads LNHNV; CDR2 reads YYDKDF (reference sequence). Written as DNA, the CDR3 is TGTGCCACCAGCAGAGATCGAGCCGGGCGTGAGCAGTTCTTC. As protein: CATSRDRAGREQFF.

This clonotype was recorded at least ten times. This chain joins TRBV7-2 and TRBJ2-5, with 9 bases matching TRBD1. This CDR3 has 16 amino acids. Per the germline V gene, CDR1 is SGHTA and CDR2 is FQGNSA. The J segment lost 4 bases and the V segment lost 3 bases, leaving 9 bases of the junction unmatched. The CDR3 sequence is CASSFVTGGWAETQYF. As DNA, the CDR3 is TGTGCCAGCAGCTTTGTCACAGGGGGCTGGGCAGAGACCCAGTACTTC.

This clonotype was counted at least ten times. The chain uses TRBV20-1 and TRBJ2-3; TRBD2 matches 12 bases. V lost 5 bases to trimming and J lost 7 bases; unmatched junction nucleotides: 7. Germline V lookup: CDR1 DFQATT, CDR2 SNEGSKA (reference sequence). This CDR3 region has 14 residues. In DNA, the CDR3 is TGCAGTGCTTTAGGACTAGCGGGGATAAATACGCAGTATTTT. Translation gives CSALGLAGINTQYF.

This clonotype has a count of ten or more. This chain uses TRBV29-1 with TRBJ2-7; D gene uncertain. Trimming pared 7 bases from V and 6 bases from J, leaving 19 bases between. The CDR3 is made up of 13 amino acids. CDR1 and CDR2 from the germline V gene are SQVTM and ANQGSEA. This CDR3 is CSATNANSGEQYV. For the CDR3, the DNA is TGCAGCGCTACAAACGCCAACAGTGGCGAGCAGTACGTC.

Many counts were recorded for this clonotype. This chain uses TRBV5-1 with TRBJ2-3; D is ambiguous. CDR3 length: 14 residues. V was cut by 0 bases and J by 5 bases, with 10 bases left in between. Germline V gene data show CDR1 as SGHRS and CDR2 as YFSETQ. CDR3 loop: CASSLAAAEDTQYF. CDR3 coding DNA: TGCGCCAGCAGCTTGGCAGCAGCAGAAGATACGCAGTATTTT.

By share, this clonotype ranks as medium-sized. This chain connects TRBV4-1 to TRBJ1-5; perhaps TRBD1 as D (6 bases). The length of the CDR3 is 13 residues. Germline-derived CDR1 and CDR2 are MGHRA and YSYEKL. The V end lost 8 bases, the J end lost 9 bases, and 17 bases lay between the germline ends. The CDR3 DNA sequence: TGCGCCAGCTCCACAGGGATCGGGAGGCCCCAGCATTTT. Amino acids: CASSTGIGRPQHF.

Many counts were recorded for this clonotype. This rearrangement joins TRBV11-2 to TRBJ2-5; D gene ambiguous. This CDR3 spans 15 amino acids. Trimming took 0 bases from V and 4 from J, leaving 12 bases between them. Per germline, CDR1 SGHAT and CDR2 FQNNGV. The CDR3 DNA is TGTGCCAGCAGCTTAGAGAGGTCAGGAGCAGAGACCCAGTACTTC. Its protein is CASSLERSGAETQYF.

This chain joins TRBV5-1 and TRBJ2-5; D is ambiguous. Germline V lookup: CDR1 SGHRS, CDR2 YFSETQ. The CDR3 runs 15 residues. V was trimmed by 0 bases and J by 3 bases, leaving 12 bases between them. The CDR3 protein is CASSLEQPTEETQYF. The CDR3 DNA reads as TGCGCCAGCAGCTTGGAGCAGCCAACTGAAGAGACCCAGTACTTC. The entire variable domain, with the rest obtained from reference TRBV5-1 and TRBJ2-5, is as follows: KAGVTQTPRYLIKTRGQQVTLSCSPISGHRSVSWYQQTPGQGLQFLFEYFSETQRNKGNFPGRFSGRQFSNSRSEMNVSTLELGDSALYLCASSLEQPTEETQYFGPGTRLLVL.